This T cell receptor (beta chain) was recovered during a study of cytomegalovirus exposure and HLA in healthy donors. The CDR3 loop spans 17 amino acids. Trimming left V 4 bases short and J 1 base short, with 17 bases between. The PCR used 60 Vbeta and 13 Jbeta primers. The repertoire was sequenced with immunoSEQ multiplex PCR; TCRdb's copy has only in-frame clones and lacks some. The table has around 100,000 clones, roughly 70% seen once. This chain joins TRBV23-1 and TRBJ2-1; no clear D gene. TRBV23-1 is marked as an open reading frame, function uncertain. Material: PBMCs. The receptor comes from a man in his forties in good health and CMV-seropositive. CDR3 sequence: CASSRPRVLLSYNEQFF. The CDR3 DNA follows: TGCGCCAGCAGTCGTCCCCGGGTCCTCCTATCCTACAATGAGCAGTTCTTC.